These 30 T cell receptor beta chains were sequenced from one sample in a study of T cell repertoires in cytomegalovirus infection. Antigens for these TCRs are unknown. TCRdb used MiXCR to reprocess the reads, holding one entry per CDR3 protein. The table has about 340,000 distinct CDR3 sequences, 29% seen once. Source: cultured PBMCs, taken from culture after CMV antigen stimulation. The receptors derive from a human donor in good health (CMV status not recorded). Some clones in this sample may be carry-over from other donors' samples.

This clonotype showed up just a few times. This chain connects TRBV5-1 to TRBJ1-1; 9 bases match TRBD1. CDR1 is SGHRS and CDR2 is YFSETQ in the germline V gene. The CDR3 sequence is 16 residues long. J gave up 0 bases and V 5 bases, and 8 bases lay outside the gene matches. CDR3 sequence reads: CASRTGTGSMNTEAFF. The CDR3 region has the DNA TGCGCCAGCAGAACCGGGACAGGGTCAATGAACACTGAAGCTTTCTTT.

The rearrangement uses TRBV11-2 and TRBJ1-2; possible D gene TRBD1, 5 bases. The CDR3 totals 13 residues. Looked up from germline, CDR1 is SGHAT and CDR2 is FQNNGV. Trimming pared 5 bases from V and 10 bases from J, leaving 17 bases between. The DNA of the CDR3 is TGTGCCAGCAGCCTGGCCAGGGTGGATGCCTACACCTTC. This gives the protein CASSLARVDAYTF.

This clonotype was counted a single time. CDR3 protein: CASSWTGKATEAFF. CDR3 sequence (DNA): TGTGCCAGCAGCTGGACTGGGAAGGCTACTGAAGCTTTCTTT. This chain joins TRBV7-6 and TRBJ1-1; D gene ambiguous. CDR1 and CDR2 from the germline V gene are SGHVS and FNYEAQ. With 4 bases removed from V and 5 bases from J, the gap between germline ends came to 14 bases. The CDR3 loop spans 14 amino acids.

The V and J genes are TRBV29-1 and TRBJ1-1; D uncertain. This CDR3 contains 12 residues. The germline V and J ends were trimmed by 7 bases and 4 bases, with 13 bases remaining between them. From germline, CDR1 is SQVTM and CDR2 ANQGSEA. CDR3 bases: TGCAGCGCCTCGTTTGGGGTCACTGAAGCTTTCTTT. It codes for CSASFGVTEAFF.

This sequence joins TRBV7-9 and TRBJ2-5; 10 nucleotides align to TRBD2. The CDR3 sequence is 15 residues long. The V segment lost 3 bases and the J segment 6 bases; nucleotides outside the gene matches: 7. Germline CDR1 SEHNR, CDR2 FQNEAQ (reference sequence). This chain's CDR3 is CASSLKREGLQTQYF. The CDR3 DNA sequence: TGTGCCAGCAGCTTGAAGCGGGAGGGCCTTCAGACCCAGTACTTC.

The table lists this clonotype with a few counts. The V gene is TRBV9, the J gene TRBJ1-5; D is uncertain. V was cut by 0 bases and J by 2 bases, with 9 bases left in between. The CDR3 extends over 15 amino acids. Germline CDR1 and CDR2: SGDLS and YYNGEE. The CDR3 sequence is CASSVERVGNQPQHF. CDR3 sequence (DNA): TGTGCCAGCAGCGTAGAAAGGGTCGGCAATCAGCCCCAGCATTTT.

CDR3 DNA: TGTGCCATCAGTGGGACAGGGAGGGAGCAGTACTTC. Translating it yields CAISGTGREQYF. The rearrangement uses TRBV10-3 and TRBJ2-7, with 8 bases that match TRBD1. J was trimmed by 7 bases and V by 4 bases; bases with no gene match: 3. CDR1 ENHRY and CDR2 SYGVKD come from the germline V gene. The CDR3 contains 12 residues.

This clonotype was seen repeatedly, ten times or more. The rearrangement links TRBV28 to TRBJ1-2, with 12 bases matching TRBD1. The V segment lost 5 bases and the J segment 1 base; nucleotides outside the gene matches: 8. CDR3 length: 17 residues. From germline, CDR1 is MDHEN and CDR2 SYDVKM. The CDR3 sequence: CASSGPGTGGVNYGYTF. The CDR3 DNA reads as TGTGCCAGCAGTGGCCCCGGGACAGGGGGCGTTAACTATGGCTACACCTTC.

This clonotype was counted a few times. The chain employs TRBV7-2 and TRBJ1-5, with no clear D. V lost 0 bases to trimming and J lost 2 bases, with 11 bases between them. This CDR3 has 16 amino acids. The germline V gene encodes CDR1 SGHTA and CDR2 FQGNSA. For the CDR3, the DNA is TGTGCCAGCAGCTTAGCCACGACCTGGGGCAATCAGCCCCAGCATTTT. This codes for CASSLATTWGNQPQHF.

This clonotype was seen at least ten times. V is TRBV28 and J is TRBJ1-5; no clear D gene. The CDR3 has 12 residues. With 6 bases removed from V and 6 bases from J, the gap between germline ends came to 9 bases. In germline, CDR1 is MDHEN, CDR2 SYDVKM. The CDR3 DNA reads TGTGCCAGCAGACCTCTGGGTCAGCCCCAGCATTTT. As protein: CASRPLGQPQHF. The full variable domain, completed using reference TRBV28 and TRBJ1-5, is DVKVTQSSRYLVKRTGEKVFLECVQDMDHENMFWYRQDPGLGLRLIYFSYDVKMKEKGDIPEGYSVSREKKERFSLILESASTNQTSMYLCASRPLGQPQHFGDGTRLSIL.

V and J are TRBV7-2 and TRBJ1-2; D possibly corresponds to TRBD1 (5 bases). The ends were cut back, 0 bases at V and 4 bases at J, with 12 bases in the middle. Germline V lookup: CDR1 SGHTA, CDR2 FQGNSA. This CDR3 has 15 residues. CDR3 residues: CASSLAAAGGYGYTF. The CDR3 coding sequence is TGTGCCAGCAGCTTAGCAGCGGCCGGGGGCTATGGCTACACCTTC.

This clonotype was observed at least ten times. The chain carries TRBV12-3 or TRBV12-4 and TRBJ1-5, with unresolved D. CDR3 length: 15 residues. The ends were cut back, 2 bases at V and 2 bases at J, with 10 bases in the middle. Here the CDR3 DNA reads TGTGCCAGCAGTTTATACGGATCTGGCAATCAGCCCCAGCATTTT. It yields the protein CASSLYGSGNQPQHF.

The V call is TRBV6-2 or TRBV6-3, the J call TRBJ2-3; D uncertain. The CDR3 has 10 residues. Germline CDR1 MNHEY, CDR2 SVGEGT. Trimming shortened V by 7 bases and J by 5 bases, and 4 bases separated the two germline ends. CDR3 nucleotide sequence: TGTGCCAGCAAGGAAGATACGCAGTATTTT. It specifies CASKEDTQYF.

The table lists this clonotype with a few counts. This chain joins TRBV4-2 and TRBJ2-1; 7 bases map to TRBD2. Germline CDR1 reads LGHNA; CDR2 reads YNFKEQ. Trimming at V came to 4 bases and at J to 5 bases, leaving 8 bases not matched to a gene. The CDR3 is made up of 15 amino acids. CDR3 sequence: CASSPLLAGDNEQFF. The CDR3 DNA reads TGTGCCAGCAGCCCCCTGTTGGCGGGGGACAATGAGCAGTTCTTC.

The chain carries TRBV6-2 or TRBV6-3 and TRBJ1-4, with D unclear. CDR1 and CDR2 (germline): MNHEY, SVGEGT. Trimming took off 5 bases at V and 0 bases at J, with 1 base between the two ends. CDR3 length: 12 amino acids. In DNA form, the CDR3 reads TGTGCCAGCAGTCCAACTAATGAAAAACTGTTTTTT. Its protein is CASSPTNEKLFF.

This clonotype was recorded at least ten times. The chain is built from TRBV18 and TRBJ1-5, with D hard to call. V was clipped by 2 bases and J by 9 bases, with 11 bases between them. The CDR3 has 13 residues. The germline CDR1 and CDR2 sequences are KGHSH and LQKENI. In DNA form, the CDR3 reads TGTGCCAGCTCACCAAGTCCTGGGAGGCCCCAGCATTTT. This translates into CASSPSPGRPQHF.

The V call is TRBV10-2, the J call TRBJ2-5, with D unresolved. CDR3 length: 15 amino acids. V dropped 6 bases and J dropped 0 bases, with 14 bases sitting between them. From germline, CDR1 is WSHSY and CDR2 SAAADI. DNA for the CDR3: TGCGCCAGCAGCGTGGGTCGGTGGTACCAAGAGACCCAGTACTTC. Translated, it gives CASSVGRWYQETQYF.

The gene calls are TRBV20-1 and TRBJ2-1, with D perhaps TRBD2 (6 bases). V was cut by 3 bases and J by 0 bases, with 9 bases left in between. The length of the CDR3 is 14 residues. Germline lookup yields CDR1 DFQATT and CDR2 SNEGSKA (reference sequence). The CDR3 DNA sequence: TGCAGTGCTAGCGGGAGTGGCTCCTACAATGAGCAGTTCTTC. The encoded protein is CSASGSGSYNEQFF.

The chain has TRBV12-3 or TRBV12-4 and TRBJ1-1, with D tentatively TRBD1 (6 bases). The CDR3 contains 14 residues. The V and J ends lost 4 bases and 3 bases respectively, with 12 bases between them. In DNA, the CDR3 is TGTGCCAGCAGTTCCACAGGGTTTTACACTGAAGCTTTCTTT. Protein sequence: CASSSTGFYTEAFF.

The V and J genes are TRBV7-9 and TRBJ2-3, with D maybe TRBD2 (5 bases). This CDR3 has 17 amino acids. CDR1 is SEHNR and CDR2 is FQNEAQ in the germline V gene (reference sequence). The V end lost 5 bases, the J end lost 4 bases, and 22 bases lay between the germline ends. The CDR3 DNA reads TGTGCCAGCAGCCCCTTTATCTGGCGGACTGGACCAGATACGCAGTATTTT. Translation gives CASSPFIWRTGPDTQYF.

This clonotype has only a few counts. V gene TRBV6-1 combines with J gene TRBJ1-1; 8 bases are shared with TRBD1. V gave up 2 bases and J gave up 5 bases; unmatched junction bases: 10. The CDR3 extends over 16 amino acids. CDR1 and CDR2 from the germline V gene are MNHNS and SASEGT. DNA of the CDR3: TGTGCCAGCAGTGAAACAGCAGGGGGCGTTGGGACTGAAGCTTTCTTT. It codes for CASSETAGGVGTEAFF.

This clonotype was seen a few times. The chain recombines TRBV10-3 with TRBJ2-4; D tentatively reads TRBD1 or TRBD2 (5 bases each). Germline CDR1 is ENHRY and CDR2 is SYGVKD. This CDR3 has 13 residues. Trimming took 6 bases from V and 11 from J, leaving 17 bases between them. This CDR3 reads CAISSGTNSVQYF. CDR3 coding DNA: TGTGCCATCAGCTCCGGGACGAATAGCGTTCAGTACTTC.

Concerning this clonotype itself: The DNA is left out, because the CDR3 cannot be placed on it with certainty; the CDR3 is given as TCRdb lists it. V usage is TRBV7-6 and J usage is TRBJ1-1. Germline-derived CDR1 and CDR2 are SGHVS and FNYEAQ. The CDR3 is 15 residues long, counting both termini. CDR3: CASSFLWTMNTEAFF.

V usage is TRBV12-3 or TRBV12-4 and J usage is TRBJ2-3, with D maybe TRBD2 (6 bases). Trimming cost V 6 bases and J 2 bases, with 21 bases left between them. This CDR3 spans 17 amino acids. CDR3 amino acids: CASSPLLGGAHTDTQYF. For the CDR3, the DNA is TGTGCCAGCAGCCCCCTCCTGGGCGGGGCCCACACAGATACGCAGTATTTT.

The V call is TRBV6-1, the J call TRBJ2-7; the D gene could be TRBD1 or TRBD2 (7 bases each). Trimming stripped 11 bases from V and 1 base from J, with 12 bases between. CDR3 size: 12 residues. CDR1 MNHNS and CDR2 SASEGT come from the germline V gene. The CDR3 sequence: CAPRGGSYEQYF. Written as DNA, the CDR3 is TGTGCCCCCAGGGGGGGTTCCTACGAGCAGTACTTC.

This clonotype was counted between two and nine times. The chain links TRBV5-1 to TRBJ2-7; D gene unclear. The CDR3 has 14 residues. Trimming took off 4 bases at V and 2 bases at J, with 13 bases between the two ends. Germline CDR1 reads SGHRS; CDR2 reads YFSETQ. The chain's CDR3 is CASSPRTETYEQYF. DNA for the CDR3: TGCGCCAGCAGCCCTAGGACGGAGACCTACGAGCAGTACTTC.

V gene TRBV6-1 combines with J gene TRBJ1-5; D not certain. CDR1 MNHNS and CDR2 SASEGT come from the germline V gene. CDR3 length: 12 residues. V lost 6 bases, J lost 4 bases, and 7 bases lay in between. Here the CDR3 reads CASSQTNQPQHF. CDR3 bases: TGTGCCAGCAGCCAAACTAATCAGCCCCAGCATTTT.

This clonotype was found a few times. The chain combines TRBV7-3 with TRBJ2-1; 9 bases are a match to TRBD2. After removal of 2 bases from V and 4 bases from J, the junction contained 18 bases not matched to a gene. The CDR3 runs 20 residues. The germline gives CDR1 SGHTA, CDR2 FQGTGA. In DNA form, the CDR3 reads TGTGCCAGCAGCTTATACGATTCAGGTCGTACTAGCGGGTTTTACAATGAGCAGTTCTTC. It codes for CASSLYDSGRTSGFYNEQFF. The whole variable domain, filled in from reference TRBV7-3 and TRBJ2-1, reads GAGVSQTPSNKVTEKGKYVELRCDPISGHTALYWYRQSLGQGPEFLIYFQGTGAADDSGLPNDRFFAVRPEGSVSTLKIQRTERGDSAVYLCASSLYDSGRTSGFYNEQFFGPGTRLTVL.

The chain uses TRBV3-1 and TRBJ2-2; 7 positions agree with TRBD2. The germline V gene has CDR1 LGHDT and CDR2 YNNKEL (reference sequence). J lost 7 bases, V lost 6 bases, and 5 bases had no gene match. CDR3 length: 13 residues. The CDR3 reads CASRHRGGGELFF. In DNA form, the CDR3 reads TGTGCCAGCAGACACCGCGGGGGCGGGGAGCTGTTTTTT.

The chain is built from TRBV10-3 and TRBJ2-3; 9 bases align to TRBD2. Germline lookup yields CDR1 ENHRY and CDR2 SYGVKD. The CDR3 has 15 residues. Trimming removed 3 bases from V and 0 bases from J; junction bases left unmatched: 1. DNA of the CDR3: TGTGCCATCAGTGACCTAGCGGGAAGCACAGATACGCAGTATTTT. Its protein is CAISDLAGSTDTQYF.